This entry features one T cell receptor beta chain sequence. The sample originates from a study of blood T cells in healthy people across ages. A J-beta primer mix and a sample-barcoded 5' primer were used in a second PCR of about 7 to 12 cycles. The study obtained at least 3 million CDR3-containing paired-end reads from every sample. TCRdb independently ran MiXCR on the 5' RACE reads; one entry per CDR3 protein. The sample shows hundreds of thousands of distinct CDR3 sequences, roughly 25% of them seen only once. Germline V gives CDR1 SGHAT, CDR2 FQNNGV. Between the trimmed V and J ends, which lost 6 bases and 8 bases, there was a span of 7 bases. This CDR3 has 11 residues. This sample was also put to use in a study of T cells of mothers and their children.

The origin of this receptor is a boy aged 10-17 years in good health. The material sequenced was blood. V usage is TRBV11-2 and J usage is TRBJ1-4; D gene ambiguous. In nucleotides, the CDR3 is TGTGCCAGCAGTCTCAAAGAAAAACTGTTTTTT. It yields the protein CASSLKEKLFF. Full variable domain (remainder filled in from reference TRBV11-2 and TRBJ1-4): EAGVAQSPRYKIIEKRQSVAFWCNPISGHATLYWYQQILGQGPKLLIQFQNNGVVDDSQLPKDRFSAERLKGVDSTLKIQPAKLEDSAVYLCASSLKEKLFFGSGTQLSVL.